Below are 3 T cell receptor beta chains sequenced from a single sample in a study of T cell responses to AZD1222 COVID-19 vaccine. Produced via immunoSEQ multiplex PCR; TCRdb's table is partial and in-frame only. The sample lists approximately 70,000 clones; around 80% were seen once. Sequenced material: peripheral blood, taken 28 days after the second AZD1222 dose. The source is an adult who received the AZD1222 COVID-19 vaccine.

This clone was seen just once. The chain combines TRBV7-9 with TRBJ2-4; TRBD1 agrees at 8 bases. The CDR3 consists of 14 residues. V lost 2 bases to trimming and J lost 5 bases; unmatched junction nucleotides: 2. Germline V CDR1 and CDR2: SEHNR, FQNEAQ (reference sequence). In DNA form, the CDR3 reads TGTGCCAGCAGCTTACAGGGGGCCGAAAACATTCAGTACTTC. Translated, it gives CASSLQGAENIQYF.

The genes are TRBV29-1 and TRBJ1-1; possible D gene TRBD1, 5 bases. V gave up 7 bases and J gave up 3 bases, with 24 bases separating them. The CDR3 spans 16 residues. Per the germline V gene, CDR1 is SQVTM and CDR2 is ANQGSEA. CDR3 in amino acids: CSALEGTDTWHTEAFF. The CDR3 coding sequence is TGCAGCGCCCTCGAAGGGACCGACACGTGGCACACTGAAGCTTTCTTT.

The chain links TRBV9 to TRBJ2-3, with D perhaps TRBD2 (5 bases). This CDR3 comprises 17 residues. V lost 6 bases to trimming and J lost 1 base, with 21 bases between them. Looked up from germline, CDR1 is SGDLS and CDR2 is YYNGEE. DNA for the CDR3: TGTGCCAGCACCGCAAGGGAGCCCCTCGGAGGCACAGATACGCAGTATTTT. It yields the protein CASTAREPLGGTDTQYF. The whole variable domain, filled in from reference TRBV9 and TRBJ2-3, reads DSGVTQTPKHLITATGQRVTLRCSPRSGDLSVYWYQQSLDQGLQFLIQYYNGEERAKGNILERFSAQQFPDLHSELNLSSLELGDSALYFCASTAREPLGGTDTQYFGPGTRLTVL.